This TCR beta chain was profiled in a study of T cell responses to AZD1222 COVID-19 vaccine. Study-wide findings and caveats: Just a handful of people given AZD1222 tested seropositive at baseline.

The data were produced by immunoSEQ multiplex PCR, yet TCRdb's version contains in-frame clones alone and is incomplete. The table has some 100,000 clones, more than 75% seen once. Comment on this clone: Its antigen is not known.

After removal of 4 bases from V and 2 bases from J, the junction contained 5 bases not matched to a gene. There are 15 residues in the CDR3. CDR1 is SGHRS and CDR2 is YFSETQ in the germline V gene. Here the sequenced sample was peripheral blood, taken on day 0 of AZD1222 vaccination. The sequence was obtained from an adult in good health. The chain recombines TRBV5-1 with TRBJ1-1; 10 nucleotides match TRBD1. DNA for the CDR3: TGCGCCAGCAGCACCCTGACAGGGGGCAACACTGAAGCTTTCTTT. This gives the protein CASSTLTGGNTEAFF. Drawing the rest from reference TRBV5-1 and TRBJ1-1, the complete variable domain is KAGVTQTPRYLIKTRGQQVTLSCSPISGHRSVSWYQQTPGQGLQFLFEYFSETQRNKGNFPGRFSGRQFSNSRSEMNVSTLELGDSALYLCASSTLTGGNTEAFFGQGTRLTVV.